The clone carrying this T cell receptor (beta chain) appeared a single time. This record belongs to a study of molecular identifiers for immune sequencing clone quantification. In the study overall: Replicates involved a five-way split of RNA from around 20,000 or 100,000 naive CD8 cells, with sequencing of four.

CDR3 length: 12 amino acids. Between the trimmed V and J ends, which lost 11 bases and 4 bases, there was a span of 12 bases. CDR1 and CDR2 from the germline V gene are MNHEY and SMNVEV (reference sequence). The authors built bulk TCR libraries by previously described methods with listed TCR primers. One entry per CDR3 protein, called by TCRdb with MiXCR from the PCR reads. The table has approximately 63,000 distinct CDR3 sequences, under 20% seen once; the top ten hold around 1.4%. Libraries from naive CD8 cells were generated from approximately 20,000 to 1,000,000 sorted cells (with 10%, 30% or 50% RNA).

The V call is TRBV27, the J call TRBJ2-1; D possibly corresponds to TRBD1 (7 bases). This TCR was recovered from a human donor in good health. Some libraries in this study had Jurkat cell RNA spiked in. The sequenced material came from naive CD8+ T cells from blood, with Jurkat cell RNA spiked in. The subset denotes: FACS-sorted CD8+CD4-CCR7+CD45RA+ naive T cells. This chain's CDR3 is CAGGTDYNEQFF. The CDR3, as DNA: TGTGCCGGCGGGACAGATTACAATGAGCAGTTCTTC.